This TCR beta chain was observed in a study of blood T cell repertoires in COVID-19. In this sample, this clone turned up a few times. The CDR3 covers 17 residues. Repertoires were generated with immunoSEQ multiplex PCR, while TCRdb's copy carries only in-frame clones and drops some. Of nearly 200,000 clones listed, almost 85% are singletons. Material for sequencing was peripheral blood. The V gene is TRBV21-1, the J gene TRBJ2-7; the DNA was not compared with TRBD1, the D call given in the table. TRBV21-1 is a known pseudogene. The TCR sequence derives from a human donor with acute or convalescent COVID-19. The donor label of this sample is uncertain. The CDR3 sequence is CASSKDRGWGISYEQYF. CDR3 DNA: TGTGCCAGCAGCAAAGACAGGGGGTGGGGTATCTCCTACGAGCAGTACTTC.